The next 10 T cell receptor beta chains were all read from a single sample in a study of blood T cell repertoires in COVID-19. Assay used: immunoSEQ multiplex PCR; TCRdb lists only in-frame clones, some missing. Here the sample spans about 360,000 clones, around 90% being singletons. Sequenced: PBMCs or T cells enriched from blood (not recorded which). The source is a woman aged 40 to 50 with acute COVID-19.

The rearrangement links TRBV4-2 to TRBJ2-6; the D gene is possibly TRBD1 (5 bases). CDR1 is LGHNA, CDR2 YNFKEQ, per germline. This CDR3 is 15 amino acids long. The ends were cut back, 6 bases at V and 13 bases at J, with 22 bases in the middle. This CDR3 is CASSIMLGVVGVLTF. The CDR3 DNA reads TGTGCCAGCAGTATAATGCTAGGGGTAGTTGGTGTCCTGACTTTC.

V gene TRBV19 combines with J gene TRBJ2-3, with unresolved D. This CDR3 has 13 amino acids. V dropped 6 bases and J dropped 2 bases, with 9 bases sitting between them. CDR1 and CDR2 (germline): LNHDA, SQIVND (reference sequence). The CDR3 region has the DNA TGTGCCAGTAGGCTACGCATCACAGATACGCAGTATTTT. It specifies CASRLRITDTQYF.

V is TRBV28 and J is TRBJ1-6; tentative D call: TRBD1 (6 bases). Per the germline V gene, CDR1 is MDHEN and CDR2 is SYDVKM. V gave up 5 bases and J gave up 8 bases, with 19 bases separating them. This CDR3 has 16 residues. The CDR3 coding sequence is TGTGCCAGCAGTACGATAGGACAGTCACTCCATTCACCCCTCCACTTT. Protein: CASSTIGQSLHSPLHF.

The V call is TRBV9, the J call TRBJ2-3, with D uncertain. Deletions cut 0 bases from V and 4 bases from J, with 9 bases between. CDR3 length equals 14 residues. CDR1 and CDR2 (germline): SGDLS, YYNGEE. The CDR3 DNA sequence: TGTGCCAGCAGCGTAGTCGCAAGAGCAGATACGCAGTATTTT. The encoded protein is CASSVVARADTQYF.

The chain uses TRBV6-5 and TRBJ2-5, with D perhaps TRBD1 (5 bases). The CDR3 extends over 16 amino acids. Trimming left V 4 bases short and J 4 bases short, with 19 bases between. Germline V gene lookup returns CDR1 MNHEY and CDR2 SVGAGI. The DNA of the CDR3 is TGTGCCAGCAGTTCCGGCCCGACCTTAAGGGGAGAGACCCAGTACTTC. Encoded protein: CASSSGPTLRGETQYF.

CDR3 sequence (DNA): TGTGCCAGCAGCGGTCGTAAAGAGAGGGAAAAACTGTTTTTT. Translating it yields CASSGRKEREKLFF. V and J are TRBV7-8 and TRBJ1-4; unclear D gene. CDR3 length equals 14 residues. The V end lost 5 bases, the J end lost 8 bases, and 15 bases lay between the germline ends. Germline CDR1 and CDR2: SGHVS and FQNEAQ.

With respect to this clone: The sample holds other DNA sequences that translate to the same CDR3. The chain recombines TRBV5-1 with TRBJ2-5; 8 bases line up with TRBD2. This CDR3 comprises 13 residues. V trimming: 4 bases; J trimming: 5 bases; junction bases outside the gene matches: 4. Germline values: CDR1 SGHRS, CDR2 YFSETQ. The CDR3 region is CASSVREGETQYF. CDR3 nucleotides: TGCGCCAGCAGCGTTCGGGAGGGGGAGACCCAGTACTTC.

This clone was picked up one time. The chain is built from TRBV10-3 and TRBJ2-7; TRBD1 is a possible D gene (5 bases). From germline, CDR1 is ENHRY and CDR2 SYGVKD. The length of the CDR3 is 17 residues. V was shortened by 0 bases and J by 0 bases, with 15 bases between the two germline ends. The CDR3 DNA reads TGTGCCATCAGTGAGTCATTCGCCAGGGCTAGCTCCTACGAGCAGTACTTC. This sequence encodes CAISESFARASSYEQYF.

In its sample, this clone was seen once. V is TRBV30 and J is TRBJ2-5; 9 bases match TRBD1. After removal of 2 bases from V and 5 bases from J, the junction contained 6 bases not matched to a gene. Germline CDR1 GTSNPN, CDR2 SVGIG (reference sequence). This CDR3 region has 14 residues. CDR3 sequence: CAWSLTGGRETQYF. CDR3 nucleotide sequence: TGTGCCTGGAGTTTGACAGGGGGGCGGGAGACCCAGTACTTC. Variable domain in full (rest from reference TRBV30 and TRBJ2-5): SQTIHQWPATLVQPVGSPLSLECTVEGTSNPNLYWYRQAAGRGLQLLFYSVGIGQISSEVPQNLSASRPQDRQFILSSKKLLLSDSGFYLCAWSLTGGRETQYFGPGTRLLVL.

The rearrangement uses TRBV9 and TRBJ2-2; 10 bases align to TRBD1. V shed 3 bases, J shed 4 bases, and the junction held 3 bases outside the gene matches. Germline CDR1 reads SGDLS; CDR2 reads YYNGEE. The CDR3 sequence is 15 residues long. DNA of the CDR3: TGTGCCAGCAGCGAGACAGGGGGCGTCACCGGGGAGCTGTTTTTT. Its protein is CASSETGGVTGELFF.